Listed below are T cell receptor beta chains from one sample, sequenced in a study of beta chain features in type 1 diabetes. Some clones are missing from TCRdb's copy, which holds only in-frame ones; the method was immunoSEQ multiplex PCR. Here the sample spans hundreds of thousands of clones, around an eighth being singletons. Specimen: naive CD4+ T cells from blood. These receptor sequences come from a man aged 18 to 29 with type 1 diabetes. Both conserved end residues are part of each CDR3. A D gene is named only where the DNA matches it firmly. Clone size is not always given. Where it is, it says once, few, many or a class for expanded clones.

v_call	j_call	clone_size	d_call	cdr3_nt	cdr3_aa
TRBV5-1	TRBJ2-6	.	.	TGCGCCAGCAGCTTAAGCGAAGGTGGGGCCAACGTCCTGACTTTC	CASSLSEGGANVLTF
TRBV7-9	TRBJ2-2	.	.	TGTGCCAGCAGCTCGAGTAAGGGACAGAACACCGGGGAGCTGTTTTTT	CASSSSKGQNTGELFF
TRBV7-9	TRBJ2-3	.	.	TGTGCCAGCAGCTTTATCAGGGCCCCAAGCACAGATACGCAGTATTTT	CASSFIRAPSTDTQYF
TRBV2	TRBJ2-4	.	.	TGTGCCAGCAGGGCTGGACAGCCAGGGGTCATTCAGTACTTC	CASRAGQPGVIQYF
TRBV4-2	TRBJ2-1	few	.	TGTGCCAGCAGCCAAGGCGTCACTAGTGAGTCGCACAATGAGCAGTTCTTC	CASSQGVTSESHNEQFF
TRBV7-2	TRBJ2-1	few	TRBD2	TGTGCCAGCAGCTTGGGGACTAGCGGGATAAACAATGAGCAGTTCTTC	CASSLGTSGINNEQFF
TRBV2	TRBJ2-5	few	.	TGTGCCAGCAGTGAGGAGGAGACCCAGTACTTC	CASSEEETQYF
TRBV6-5	TRBJ2-3	.	.	TGTGCCAGCAGCCAACGGGAGCCCGAGGATACGCAGTATTTT	CASSQREPEDTQYF
TRBV30	TRBJ2-5	few	.	TGTGCCTGGATAATGGCGGGACCCGGGCAGACCCAGTACTTC	CAWIMAGPGQTQYF
TRBV5-6	TRBJ1-5	once	.	TGTGCCAGCAGCTTGAGGGGATTGAACAATCAGCCCCAGCATTTT	CASSLRGLNNQPQHF
TRBV6-5	TRBJ1-2	.	.	TGTGCCAGCAGTTATGGTGGGAACTATGGCTACACCTTC	CASSYGGNYGYTF
TRBV2	TRBJ2-2	few	.	TGTGCCAGCAGTGAAAAGGGGATCGGCACCGGGGAGCTGTTTTTT	CASSEKGIGTGELFF
TRBV30	TRBJ2-3	.	.	TGTGCCTGCAAACCCACCCAGAGGGATACGCAGTATTTT	CACKPTQRDTQYF
TRBV9	TRBJ2-7	few	.	TGTGCCAGCAGCGTGAGGGCTACCTTCCCCAACGAGCAGTACTTC	CASSVRATFPNEQYF
TRBV20-1	TRBJ1-1	.	.	TGCAGTGCTAGAAGGCAGCGTGAAGCTTTCTTT	CSARRQREAFF
TRBV6-5	TRBJ1-5	few	.	TGTGCCAGCAGTCCGACAGGCTTCAATCAGCCCCAGCATTTT	CASSPTGFNQPQHF
TRBV11-2	TRBJ2-1	few	.	TGTGCCAGCAGCTCATCACTAGGTGCCTACAATGAGCAGTTCTTC	CASSSSLGAYNEQFF
TRBV7-3	TRBJ2-6	.	.	TGTGCCAGCAGCCCACGGCGGTACAGCCCCTCTGGGGCCAACGTCCTGACTTTC	CASSPRRYSPSGANVLTF
TRBV7-9	TRBJ2-7	.	.	TGTGCCAGCCGACGGGGTACGGGCGAGCAGTACTTC	CASRRGTGEQYF
TRBV6-1	TRBJ2-7	.	.	TGTGCCAGCAGTGGATGGGATTCCAGCTCCTACGAGCAGTACTTC	CASSGWDSSSYEQYF
TRBV11-2	TRBJ2-1	few	TRBD1	TGTGCCAGCAGCTTATTCGGACAGGGCGCTCGCAATGAGCAGTTCTTC	CASSLFGQGARNEQFF
TRBV30	TRBJ1-1	.	.	TGTGCCTGGAGTGTCTTCCATCGGGAGAACACTGAAGCTTTCTTT	CAWSVFHRENTEAFF
TRBV30	TRBJ2-6	.	.	TGTGCCTGGAGTGTTGGAGGCTCTGGGGCCAACGTCCTGACTTTC	CAWSVGGSGANVLTF
TRBV7-6	TRBJ2-3	.	TRBD2	TGTGCCAGCAGCTTTAGCGGGAGCAGAAGAGATACGCAGTATTTT	CASSFSGSRRDTQYF
TRBV7-9	TRBJ1-2	.	TRBD1	TGTGCCAGCAGCTTAGAGCGGGACAGGAGGATCAACACCTTC	CASSLERDRRINTF
TRBV2	TRBJ1-5	.	TRBD1	TGTGCCAGCAGCGATATTAACAGGGGTGTCGGGAGCAATCAGCCCCAGCATTTT	CASSDINRGVGSNQPQHF
TRBV4-3	TRBJ1-1	.	.	TGCGCCAGCAGCCAAGATCCCTGGGTGGCTGAAGCTTTCTTT	CASSQDPWVAEAFF
TRBV10-2	TRBJ2-7	few	.	TGCGCCAGCAGTGAGGGGACCGCATCGGAGCAGTACTTC	CASSEGTASEQYF
TRBV6-6	TRBJ1-3	few	.	TGTGCCAGCAGTAGGGGACCAGACTCTGGAAACACCATATATTTT	CASSRGPDSGNTIYF
TRBV30	TRBJ1-5	few	.	TGTGCCTGGAGCCATGGGGGCTACAATCAGCCCCAGCATTTT	CAWSHGGYNQPQHF
TRBV5-6	TRBJ1-2	few	.	TGTGCCAGCAGCTTGAGGGGGAGCTACACCTTC	CASSLRGSYTF
TRBV7-2	TRBJ1-2	few	.	TGTGCCAGCAGCTTGAACAGGGGCTACACCTTC	CASSLNRGYTF
TRBV5-4	TRBJ2-3	.	TRBD2	TGTGCCAGCAGCCCCGGACTAGTGGGCACAGATACGCAGTATTTT	CASSPGLVGTDTQYF
TRBV6-5	TRBJ2-7	.	.	TGTGCCAGCAGTTACTCGAGAGGAATTCAGGACGAGCAGTACTTC	CASSYSRGIQDEQYF
TRBV14	TRBJ1-1	.	.	TGTGCCAGCAGCCTCCTACCAGAGGGGGCTTTCTTT	CASSLLPEGAFF
TRBV7-9	TRBJ2-7	few	.	TGTGCCAGCAGCTTCACGGACCGCCCCTCCGAGCAGTACTTC	CASSFTDRPSEQYF
TRBV9	TRBJ2-3	.	.	TGTGCCAGCACCGAGAAGGGTAAGAGCACAGATACGCAGTATTTT	CASTEKGKSTDTQYF
TRBV5-1	TRBJ2-6	few	.	TGCGCCAGCAGCTTCGAGTCTGGGGCCAACGTCCTGACTTTC	CASSFESGANVLTF